The sequence of this T cell receptor (beta chain) was determined in a study of response to subunit inactivated influenza vaccine. There are 14 residues in the CDR3. V lost 3 bases and J 2 bases, leaving 8 bases between the germline ends. Each CDR3 protein gets one entry after TCRdb re-called the RT-PCR reads with MiXCR. The table lists approximately 730,000 distinct CDR3 sequences, about 15% of them singletons, with 5.5% to 8% in the top ten. This clonotype was observed at least ten times. J is TRBJ2-4 and V is TRBV12-3 or TRBV12-4; no clear D. Sequenced here: PBMCs from blood, sampled around two weeks before vaccination. This sequence was found in a man aged 45-65 years who received an inactivated influenza vaccine. The CDR3 spells CASSFRVTKNIQYF. The CDR3 DNA is TGTGCCAGCAGTTTTAGGGTTACCAAAAACATTCAGTACTTC.